Below, 7 T cell receptor beta chains from the same sample are listed, as sequenced in a study of shared clonotypes between healthy human individuals (TCRdb year 2020). Receptor amplification or capture employed the immunoSEQ multiplex PCR assay. TCRdb's version of the immuneACCESS table is confined to in-frame rearrangements and falls short of the full clone set. An unresolved V gene accounts for under half of the shortfall where checked; the remainder is of unknown origin. A total of 800,000 to 950,000 clones appear in this sample, around 96% of them only once. The ten largest clones represent approximately 0.2% of the sample. CD8 naive samples were CD45RO-negative cells positively selected for CCR7, giving a CD45RA+CCR7+ population that excluded TemRA cells. The material sequenced was naive CD8+ T cells sorted from blood. The sample's cell subset or site, from its label and the paper: CD45RA+CCR7+. Receptor source: a man aged 30 to 39 in good health.

The chain has TRBV5-1 and TRBJ1-2; D unclear. The CDR3 is 13 residues long. Germline V gene lookup returns CDR1 SGHRS and CDR2 YFSETQ. The V gene lost 2 bases and the J gene lost 2 bases, with 7 bases spanning the gap. The CDR3: CASSFGSNYGYTF. As DNA, the CDR3 is TGCGCCAGCAGCTTCGGGTCAAACTATGGCTACACCTTC.

DNA for the CDR3: TGTGCCAGCAGCCCGGGACTAGCGGTTTTCTACGAGCAGTACTTC. This translates into CASSPGLAVFYEQYF. The chain employs TRBV7-2 and TRBJ2-7; 11 bases fit TRBD2. The CDR3 is 15 amino acids. Germline V gene data show CDR1 as SGHTA and CDR2 as FQGNSA. The V and J ends lost 5 bases and 3 bases, in that order; junction bases with no gene match: 6.

This clone was seen only once. The chain employs TRBV14 and TRBJ2-2; 7 bases are a match to TRBD2. This CDR3 contains 18 residues. V dropped 1 base and J dropped 6; count of bases not matched to a gene: 14. Germline V gene sequence: CDR1 SGHDN, CDR2 FVKESK. The CDR3 reads CASSQAFQRGFLAGELFF. In DNA, the CDR3 is TGTGCCAGCAGCCAAGCCTTCCAGCGGGGATTCCTGGCCGGGGAGCTGTTTTTT.

The chain uses TRBV7-9 and TRBJ1-1; TRBD1 aligns across 7 bases. The V segment lost 7 bases and the J segment 4 bases; nucleotides outside the gene matches: 9. Germline assignment: CDR1 SEHNR and CDR2 FQNEAQ (reference sequence). The CDR3 extends over 14 amino acids. The DNA for the CDR3 is TGTGCCAGCATTGGAGGACAGGACGGCACTGAAGCTTTCTTT. It specifies CASIGGQDGTEAFF.

The gene calls are TRBV2 and TRBJ2-3, with TRBD2 identical over 11 bases. V shed 8 bases and J 1 base; nucleotides not matched to a gene: 5. CDR3 size: 15 residues. Germline CDR1 is SNHLY and CDR2 is FYNNEI. The CDR3 reads CASRPLAGGTDTQYF. In DNA, the CDR3 is TGTGCCAGCCGACCACTAGCGGGGGGCACAGATACGCAGTATTTT. Based on the CDR3 plus reference TRBV2 and TRBJ2-3, the full variable domain is EPEVTQTPSHQVTQMGQEVILRCVPISNHLYFYWYRQILGQKVEFLVSFYNNEISEKSEIFDDQFSVERPDGSNFTLKIRSTKLEDSAMYFCASRPLAGGTDTQYFGPGTRLTVL.

The chain employs TRBV25-1 and TRBJ2-5; D unresolved. The CDR3 is made up of 10 amino acids. Looked up from germline, CDR1 is MGHDK and CDR2 is SYGVNS. V was trimmed by 5 bases and J by 4 bases, leaving 2 bases between them. The CDR3 loop is CASSRETQYF. CDR3 bases: TGTGCCAGCAGTCGAGAGACCCAGTACTTC.

As concerns this clone: Other DNA variants within this sample encode the same CDR3. V usage is TRBV5-1 and J usage is TRBJ2-7; 8 bases are shared with TRBD1. V shed 2 bases and J 3 bases; nucleotides not matched to a gene: 4. There are 14 residues in the CDR3. Germline assignment: CDR1 SGHRS and CDR2 YFSETQ. CDR3 amino acids: CASSFGTGSYEQYF. CDR3 DNA: TGCGCCAGCAGCTTTGGGACAGGCAGCTACGAGCAGTACTTC.